This T cell receptor (beta chain) was sequenced during a study of T cell responses to AZD1222 COVID-19 vaccine. Study-level points and caveats: Spike-specific TCRs gained breadth and depth after people received two AZD1222 doses. As reported, nearly half of all spike-specific TCRs target variant regions that are unmutated.

Data came from immunoSEQ multiplex PCR; TCRdb stores just in-frame clones and leaves some out. The sample lists 95,000 to 100,000 clones, around 90% seen once, with roughly 25% in the top ten. CDR1 SGHTA and CDR2 FQGNSA come from the germline V gene. This CDR3 is built from 16 residues. Germline trimming cut 5 bases from V and 8 bases from J; bases unmatched to any gene: 15. Remarks on this clone: Antigen unknown.

The TCR originated in an adult in good health. The input for sequencing was peripheral blood, taken on day 0 of AZD1222 vaccination. The chain carries TRBV7-2 and TRBJ2-1, with TRBD2 identical over 7 bases. The CDR3 protein is CASSPLGAGVGDEQFF. The CDR3 nucleotides read TGTGCCAGCAGCCCCCTCGGCGCGGGAGTAGGTGATGAGCAGTTCTTC.